Listed below are T cell receptor beta chains from one sample, sequenced in a study of T cells in tumors after PD-1 blockade. Some clones are missing from TCRdb's copy, which holds only in-frame ones; the method was immunoSEQ multiplex PCR. The repertoire holds under 40,000 clones, around 72% seen once, with around 43% in the top ten. The source was PBMCs, collected after anti-PD-1 treatment. The origin of the receptors is a human donor with basal cell carcinoma. CDR3s include the opening cysteine and the closing phenylalanine or tryptophan. Each record gives: clone size, V gene, D gene, J gene, CDR3 protein, CDR3 DNA. A D gene is named only where the DNA matches it firmly. The size of a clone is reported for some rows only, either as once, few or many, or as a class for expanded clones.

few	TRBV3-1/TRBV3-2	-	TRBJ2-7	CASSQDDGVSSYEQYF	TGTGCCAGCAGCCAAGATGACGGGGTGAGCTCCTACGAGCAGTACTTC
-	TRBV9	TRBD1	TRBJ2-1	CASSVGQGNYEQFF	TGTGCCAGCAGCGTTGGACAGGGGAACTATGAGCAGTTCTTC
few	TRBV7-6	-	TRBJ1-2	CASSSDGYGYTF	TGTGCCAGCAGCTCAGACGGGTATGGCTACACCTTC
-	TRBV11-3	-	TRBJ1-4	CASSLDEGKLFF	TGTGCCAGCAGCTTAGATGAGGGAAAACTGTTTTTT
-	TRBV7-2	-	TRBJ2-7	CASSLKAVAYEQYF	TGTGCCAGCAGCTTAAAGGCGGTGGCCTACGAGCAGTACTTC
-	TRBV7-9	TRBD2	TRBJ2-3	CASSALTSGGADTQYF	TGTGCCAGCAGCGCCCTGACTAGCGGGGGAGCAGATACGCAGTATTTT
-	TRBV9	TRBD2	TRBJ2-2	CASSVQSGGGELFF	TGTGCCAGCAGCGTACAAAGCGGGGGCGGGGAGCTGTTTTTT
-	TRBV25-1	-	TRBJ1-1	CASSEGVSEAFF	TGTGCCAGCAGTGAAGGTGTCTCTGAAGCTTTCTTT
-	TRBV7-3	TRBD2	TRBJ2-2	CASSLSAGGASGELFF	TGTGCCAGCAGCTTATCCGCGGGAGGGGCTAGCGGGGAGCTGTTTTTT
-	TRBV13	-	TRBJ2-6	CASSILDGPGANVLTF	TGTGCCAGCAGCATCTTGGACGGTCCCGGGGCCAACGTCCTGACTTTC
-	TRBV28	-	TRBJ1-1	CASSLWGVMNTEAFF	TGTGCCAGCAGTTTATGGGGGGTGATGAACACTGAAGCTTTCTTT
few	TRBV21-1	-	TRBJ1-5	CASSKLLAGQGAIQPQHF	TGTGCCAGCAGCAAATTGTTAGCAGGACAGGGGGCGATTCAGCCCCAGCATTTT
-	TRBV7-3	-	TRBJ1-4	CASSPRMFF	TGTGCCAGCAGCCCAAGGATGTTTTTT
-	TRBV11-3	-	TRBJ1-1	CASSWGMNTEAFF	TGTGCCAGCAGCTGGGGCATGAACACTGAAGCTTTCTTT
once	TRBV4-3	TRBD1	TRBJ1-1	CASSQDLGTGGRGTEAFF	TGCGCCAGCAGCCAAGATCTCGGGACAGGGGGCAGGGGCACTGAAGCTTTCTTT
-	TRBV19	-	TRBJ2-3	CASKRGGETQYF	TGTGCCAGTAAGAGAGGGGGGGAAACGCAGTATTTT
-	TRBV19	TRBD1	TRBJ2-7	CASTSQTGLSYEQYF	TGTGCCAGTACCTCCCAGACAGGGCTATCCTACGAGCAGTACTTC
-	TRBV7-2	-	TRBJ1-5	CASSSQGSGNQPQHF	TGTGCCAGCAGCTCACAGGGTAGTGGCAATCAGCCCCAGCATTTT
-	TRBV30	-	TRBJ1-2	CAWSVTGLGYTF	TGTGCCTGGAGTGTAACGGGGCTCGGCTACACCTTC
-	TRBV7-8	TRBD1	TRBJ2-7	CASSLVGQVSSYEQYF	TGTGCCAGCAGCTTAGTGGGACAGGTCAGCTCCTACGAGCAGTACTTC
-	TRBV19	-	TRBJ1-1	CASSIDLRYEAFF	TGTGCCAGTAGTATAGATCTAAGGTATGAAGCTTTCTTT
-	TRBV28	-	TRBJ2-7	CASSSPGRLGEQYF	TGTGCCAGCAGTTCCCCGGGACGACTCGGAGAGCAGTACTTC
-	TRBV9	-	TRBJ1-4	CASSATGATNEKLFF	TGTGCCAGCAGCGCGACAGGTGCCACTAATGAAAAACTGTTTTTT
-	TRBV6-4	-	TRBJ1-6	CASSDGGESPLHF	TGTGCCAGCAGTGACGGGGGGGAATCACCCCTCCACTTT
-	TRBV13	TRBD1	TRBJ1-6	CASSLLQGARYSPLHF	TGTGCCAGCAGCTTGCTACAGGGGGCGCGTTATTCACCCCTCCACTTT
-	TRBV11-3	TRBD2	TRBJ2-5	CASSPSGTSGRTQYF	TGTGCCAGCAGCCCTAGCGGTACTAGTGGGCGGACCCAGTACTTC
few	TRBV7-2	TRBD1	TRBJ1-1	CASSFAGGNTEAFF	TGTGCCAGCAGCTTCGCAGGGGGAAACACTGAAGCTTTCTTT
-	TRBV29-1	-	TRBJ2-1	CSALGSSYNEQFF	TGCAGCGCCCTCGGGAGCTCCTACAATGAGCAGTTCTTC
-	TRBV2	TRBD1	TRBJ1-5	CASSEVGRGANQPQHF	TGTGCCAGCAGTGAAGTGGGCAGGGGGGCCAATCAGCCCCAGCATTTT
-	TRBV10-3	-	TRBJ2-2	CAISTNGAGELFF	TGTGCCATCAGCACGAACGGGGCCGGGGAGCTGTTTTTT
-	TRBV7-2	-	TRBJ2-7	CASSLQRLAYEQYF	TGTGCCAGCAGCTTACAAAGACTAGCCTACGAGCAGTACTTC
-	TRBV6-5	TRBD2	TRBJ2-7	CASSPSGGATYEQYF	TGTGCCAGCAGCCCCTCGGGGGGGGCGACCTACGAGCAGTACTTC
-	TRBV4-2	-	TRBJ2-2	CASSQDGGGDTGELFF	TGTGCCAGCAGCCAAGATGGAGGGGGCGACACCGGGGAGCTGTTTTTT
once	TRBV19	-	TRBJ2-3	CATADQGARTDTQYF	TGTGCCACCGCCGACCAGGGTGCTCGCACAGATACGCAGTATTTT
once	TRBV7-2	TRBD1	TRBJ2-1	CASSPQGAPWDNEQFF	TGTGCCAGCAGCCCCCAGGGGGCCCCGTGGGACAATGAGCAGTTCTTC
-	TRBV6-6	-	TRBJ2-1	CASSQLARSSYNEQFF	TGTGCCAGCAGTCAATTAGCGAGAAGCTCCTACAATGAGCAGTTCTTC